This entry describes one TCR beta chain. The antigen remains unidentified. The same CDR3 also results from other DNA sequences found in this sample. The data are from a study of cytomegalovirus exposure and HLA in healthy donors. General observations from the study: Being productive about 87% or about 30% of the time was typical of most TCR beta V segments in an earlier analysis. In a later analysis, donors in an Asian-associated ancestry cluster reportedly had fewer N-insertions in productive TCRs than the cohort mean. In a later analysis, HLA-associated beta chains showed higher expansion and lower generation probabilities than comparable chains. Donor immune exposure was known only as CMV serostatus.

PCR primers comprised 60 Vbeta and 13 Jbeta primers. The method was immunoSEQ multiplex PCR; TCRdb's version includes in-frame clones alone and lacks a portion of them. The data contain roughly 160,000 clones, under 90% of them singletons. V was cut by 0 bases and J by 1 base, with 6 bases left in between. The CDR3 covers 14 residues. Germline V gene data show CDR1 as LNHNV and CDR2 as YYDKDF (reference sequence). The source of this sequence is a man between 25 and 39 years old in good health and CMV-seronegative. The sample comprised PBMCs. V usage is TRBV15 and J usage is TRBJ1-1, with D hard to call. DNA for the CDR3: TGTGCCACCAGCAGAGATGCCAGGAACACTGAAGCTTTCTTT. Encoded protein: CATSRDARNTEAFF.